The TCR beta chain under discussion was sequenced for a study of T cell responses to AZD1222 COVID-19 vaccine. The study, taken as a whole, reports: The sample set comprised mostly white British donors with more females, and clonal diversity was possibly underestimated. Only after the peak T cell response were repertoires sampled.

Trimming left V 5 bases short and J 5 bases short, with 18 bases between. This CDR3 has 16 amino acids. In germline, CDR1 is KGHDR, CDR2 SFDVKD. This clone came up a few times. Its antigen is currently unknown. Profiling relied on immunoSEQ multiplex PCR, and the TCRdb table lists in-frame clones only, not all of them. Of approximately 140,000 clones listed, 90% are singletons. This chain connects TRBV24-1 to TRBJ1-5, with D maybe TRBD1 (6 bases). The sequence was obtained from an adult in good health. The sample here was peripheral blood, taken on day 0 of AZD1222 vaccination. CDR3 protein: CATSALGGGPYQPQHF. CDR3 coding DNA: TGTGCCACCAGTGCCCTGGGGGGGGGCCCCTATCAGCCCCAGCATTTT.